This is a list of T cell receptor beta chains from one sample in a study of T cell responses to AZD1222 COVID-19 vaccine. TCRdb's copy holds only in-frame clones and misses some; the assay was immunoSEQ multiplex PCR. The repertoire has 90,000 to 150,000 clones, more than 75% of them found once; the top ten carry about 3.7%. The sequencing used peripheral blood, collected on day 0 of AZD1222 vaccination. Receptors originate from an adult in good health. Each CDR3 is given with its conserved first and last residue. A D gene is named only where the DNA matches it firmly. Clone size is given for some rows only: seen once, a few or many times, or a class if the clone is expanded.

j_gene,v_gene,d_gene,abundance,CDR3nt,CDR3aa
TRBJ2-3,TRBV7-3,-,-,TGTGCCAGCAGCTCGGGATTGTTCACAGATACGCAGTATTTT,CASSSGLFTDTQYF
TRBJ2-7,TRBV3-1/TRBV3-2,TRBD2,-,TGTGCCAGCAGCCGTACTAGCGGGGACTCCTACGAGCAGTACTTC,CASSRTSGDSYEQYF
TRBJ2-3,TRBV3-1/TRBV3-2,-,-,TGTGCCAGCAGCCAAAACGGAGATACGCAGTATTTT,CASSQNGDTQYF
TRBJ1-2,TRBV14,TRBD1,-,TGTGCCAGCAGCCCACAGGGGTATGGCTACACCTTC,CASSPQGYGYTF
TRBJ1-6,TRBV7-9,-,-,TGTGCCAGCAGCTTAGGAGCAGGGTCTTTCAATTCACCCCTCCACTTT,CASSLGAGSFNSPLHF
TRBJ1-2,TRBV4-2,-,-,TGTGCCAGCAGCCAAGATAGCACAGTAGGCTACACCTTC,CASSQDSTVGYTF
TRBJ1-1,TRBV7-9,-,-,TGTGCCAGCAGCTTTCACGAGTTGACTGAAGCTTTCTTT,CASSFHELTEAFF
TRBJ2-3,TRBV7-9,TRBD1,-,TGTGCCTGGAAGGGGGCGGGCGCAGATACGCAGTATTTT,CAWKGAGADTQYF
TRBJ1-3,TRBV9,-,-,TGTGCCAGCAGCGCAGCAACTGGGCAGGGAGGCCGAAACACCATATATTTT,CASSAATGQGGRNTIYF
TRBJ1-1,TRBV21-1,-,-,TGTGCCAGCAGCCCTACAGGGGAGACAAAACCCAAGGTGGCTGAAGCTTTCTTT,CASSPTGETKPKVAEAFF
TRBJ2-3,TRBV2,-,-,TGTGCCACCCGGACAGACACAGATACGCAGTATTTT,CATRTDTDTQYF
TRBJ1-6,TRBV6-5,-,-,TGTGCCAGCGCAGGGTTTAATTCACCCCTCCACTTT,CASAGFNSPLHF
TRBJ1-1,TRBV5-1,-,-,TGCGCCAGCAGCTTTGTACCTGCGTGGGGCAGGGGGAACACTGAAGCTTTCTTT,CASSFVPAWGRGNTEAFF
TRBJ2-3,TRBV12-3/TRBV12-4,-,-,TGTGCCAGCAGTTTAGGTGTTTATACGCAGTATTTT,CASSLGVYTQYF
TRBJ1-1,TRBV12-3/TRBV12-4,-,-,TGTGCCAGCAGCCTCGGACAGAACACTGAAGCTTTCTTT,CASSLGQNTEAFF
TRBJ1-3,TRBV29-1,-,-,TGCAGCGCCTATTCTCACTCTGGAAACACCATATATTTT,CSAYSHSGNTIYF
TRBJ1-1,TRBV27,-,-,TGTGCCAGCAGTTTGAGGGAGGGCACTGAAGCTTTCTTT,CASSLREGTEAFF
TRBJ2-7,TRBV5-1,TRBD2,-,TGCGCCAGCAGCTTGACACTAGCGGGGGGATCCTACGAGCAGTACTTC,CASSLTLAGGSYEQYF
TRBJ2-2,TRBV5-8,-,-,TGTGCCAGCAGTTCTACAGGGAGGCGGGCCGGGGAGCTGTTTTTT,CASSSTGRRAGELFF
TRBJ1-2,TRBV27,-,-,TGTGCCAGCAGTTTAACCGGGGGGACGGATGGCTACACCTTC,CASSLTGGTDGYTF
TRBJ1-1,TRBV18,-,-,TGTGCCAGCTCATTGATAGGACAGAACCGCGGGGCGGACACTGAAGCTTTCTTT,CASSLIGQNRGADTEAFF
TRBJ1-6,TRBV7-9,-,few,TGTGCCAGCAGCTTTTCATCCCAGAGGAATTCACCCCTCCACTTT,CASSFSSQRNSPLHF
TRBJ1-2,TRBV11-2,TRBD1,few,TGTGCCAGCAGCCCCTCGACAGGGATTGGCTACACCTTC,CASSPSTGIGYTF
TRBJ2-3,TRBV6-5,TRBD2,-,TGTGCCAGCAGTTACTCGGCGGGGGGGCACACAGATACGCAGTATTTT,CASSYSAGGHTDTQYF
TRBJ1-1,TRBV3-1/TRBV3-2,TRBD1,-,TGTGCCAGCAGCTTCACAGGGGGCACTGAAGCTTTCTTT,CASSFTGGTEAFF
TRBJ2-3,TRBV7-6,-,-,TGTGCCAGCAGCTTTGGCGCGGGGACCCGATCTAGCACAGATACGCAGTATTTT,CASSFGAGTRSSTDTQYF
TRBJ1-4,TRBV19,-,-,TGTGCCAGTAGTTATCCAGAAGCTGCAACTAATGAAAAACTGTTTTTT,CASSYPEAATNEKLFF
TRBJ1-1,TRBV3-1/TRBV3-2,-,-,TGTGCCAGCCAAGGGGTCATGAACACTGAAGCTTTCTTT,CASQGVMNTEAFF
TRBJ2-7,TRBV12-5,-,-,TGTGCTAGTGGTTTGGGGCTGCCGAACTACGAGCAGTACTTC,CASGLGLPNYEQYF
TRBJ1-5,TRBV1,-,-,TGCACCAGCAGCCCGACAGGGGTTCAGCCCCAGCATTTT,CTSSPTGVQPQHF
TRBJ1-1,TRBV14,-,-,TGTGCCAGCAGCCCCGGGGGCAGGGCTGAAGCTTTCTTT,CASSPGGRAEAFF
TRBJ1-2,TRBV12-5,-,-,TGTGCTAGTGGTTTGGTAATAGAGGGACTTAACTATGGCTACACCTTC,CASGLVIEGLNYGYTF
TRBJ1-5,TRBV7-2,-,-,TGTGCCAGCAGCTTAACAGGAGGGGCCCAGCATTTT,CASSLTGGAQHF
TRBJ1-3,TRBV29-1,TRBD1,-,TGCAGCGTTGAGGACAGGGGGGGCTCCTCTGGAAACACCATATATTTT,CSVEDRGGSSGNTIYF
TRBJ2-3,TRBV11-2,-,-,TGTGCCAGCAGTTCTTCAAAGGCTAGCTTAAACGCCGATCCTTACACAGATACGCAGTATTTT,CASSSSKASLNADPYTDTQYF
TRBJ1-2,TRBV5-1,-,-,TGCGCCAGCAGCTTGGATCGTTTAGCCTCCTATGGCTACACCTTC,CASSLDRLASYGYTF
TRBJ1-1,TRBV5-1,-,once,TGCGCCAGCAGCTTGAACGGGGACCTCACTGAAGCTTTCTTT,CASSLNGDLTEAFF
TRBJ2-7,TRBV27,TRBD1,-,TGTGCCAGCAGTTCCCCCCGGGACAGCTACGAGCAGTACTTC,CASSSPRDSYEQYF
TRBJ1-6,TRBV7-9,-,-,TGTGCCAGCAGCTTAGCTAGTCAGTATAATTCACCCCTCCACTTT,CASSLASQYNSPLHF
TRBJ1-1,TRBV7-9,-,-,TGTGCCAGCAGCTTAGTTTGGGGATACGAGGGGAACACTGAAGCTTTCTTT,CASSLVWGYEGNTEAFF
TRBJ1-3,TRBV6-1,TRBD1,-,TGTGCCAGCAGTGAAGCTTTATCGACAGGGGGCGCTTCCTCTGGAAACACCATATATTTT,CASSEALSTGGASSGNTIYF
TRBJ1-6,TRBV4-1,-,-,TGCGCCAGCAGCCAAGACAGGGGTTACAATTCACCCCTCCACTTT,CASSQDRGYNSPLHF
TRBJ1-3,TRBV6-1,-,-,TGTGCCAGCAGTGAACGGGACGCCCTATTTCTCTCTGGAAACACCATATATTTT,CASSERDALFLSGNTIYF
TRBJ2-3,TRBV24-1,-,-,TGTGCCACCTGGGACGAAAACACAGATACGCAGTATTTT,CATWDENTDTQYF
TRBJ1-2,TRBV4-3,-,once,TGCGCCAGCAGCCAAGATAGGTGGGGGAACTATGGCTACACCTTC,CASSQDRWGNYGYTF
TRBJ1-1,TRBV6-6,-,-,TGTGCCAGCACCGGGGACACTGAAGCTTTCTTT,CASTGDTEAFF
TRBJ1-1,TRBV6-1,-,-,TGTGCCAGCAGTGAAGCAGGGCAGAACACTGAAGCTTTCTTT,CASSEAGQNTEAFF
TRBJ2-5,TRBV11-3,-,-,TGTGCCAGCAGCCCCGCGGCAGACCAAGAGACCCAGTACTTC,CASSPAADQETQYF
TRBJ1-5,TRBV7-6,-,-,TGTGCCAGCAGCTTGACCGAAAATCAGCCCCAGCATTTT,CASSLTENQPQHF
TRBJ1-1,TRBV4-3,-,-,TGCGCCAGCAGTCCCTGGACGGAACGCGATGAAGCTTTCTTT,CASSPWTERDEAFF
TRBJ1-4,TRBV4-1,-,-,TGCGCCAGCAGCCAAAGGGTAGGGGAAAAACTGTTTTTT,CASSQRVGEKLFF
TRBJ1-5,TRBV6-5,-,-,TGTGCCAGCAGTTACCGGTGGGGAGGCAATCAGCCCCAGCATTTT,CASSYRWGGNQPQHF
TRBJ2-2,TRBV6-2/TRBV6-3,TRBD1,-,TGTGCCAGCAGTTACATTAGGGGGCCCGGGGAGCTGTTTTTT,CASSYIRGPGELFF
TRBJ1-2,TRBV7-8,-,once,TGTGCCAGCAGCTTAGCGATCGGGTTAGGCGGCTACACCTTC,CASSLAIGLGGYTF
TRBJ2-1,TRBV19,TRBD2,-,TGTGCCAGTAGGGTTGGCGGGGGGGCCTTAGAGCAGTTCTTC,CASRVGGGALEQFF
TRBJ2-3,TRBV7-9,-,once,TGTGCCAGCAGCTCCTGGGAAACAGGCACAGATACGCAGTATTTT,CASSSWETGTDTQYF
TRBJ2-2,TRBV5-6,TRBD1,-,TGTGCCAGCAGCCCGGACAGGGGAGGTTGGACCGGGGAGCTGTTTTTT,CASSPDRGGWTGELFF
TRBJ1-2,TRBV19,-,-,TGTGCCAGTACAAAGGGTACCCTTCTAGGAATTGTTGGCTACACCTTC,CASTKGTLLGIVGYTF
TRBJ1-5,TRBV2,-,-,TGTGCCACCGGATCTACACAGGGCAATCAGCCCCAGCATTTT,CATGSTQGNQPQHF
TRBJ2-3,TRBV12-5,TRBD2,-,TGTGCTAGTGGAGGGGGCCCCTGGACTAGCGGGGGAAGCACAGATACGCAGTATTTT,CASGGGPWTSGGSTDTQYF